This paragraph covers one T cell receptor (beta chain) sequence. Its matching antigen is unknown. Germline assignment: CDR1 MNHEY and CDR2 SVGEGT. V was clipped by 4 bases and J by 0 bases; unmatched bases: 3. The CDR3 runs 15 residues. The data belong to a study of T cells in Graves' hyperthyroidism and ophthalmopathy. Study conclusions and caveats: By a 13 V-J model, ophthalmopathy was set apart from stable hyperthyroidism. Expanded thyroid clonotypes (above 0.001) were mostly also found in blood.

There were TCR beta CDR3 regions amplified from RNA transcripts. HTBI primers were the set used in a first-round RT-PCR of the TCR CDR3. TCRdb itself ran the multiplex PCR reads through MiXCR, one entry per CDR3 protein. Here the sample spans hundreds of thousands of distinct CDR3 sequences, roughly 13% being singletons. The J gene is TRBJ1-3, the V gene TRBV6-2 or TRBV6-3, with 7 bases aligning to TRBD1. The clonotype originates from a woman between 18 and 29 years old with Graves' hyperthyroidism. Sequencing used blood. CDR3 protein: CASSSQGVSGNTIYF. CDR3 nucleotide sequence: TGTGCCAGCAGTTCCCAGGGGGTCTCTGGAAACACCATATATTTT.